The clone carrying this T cell receptor (beta chain) was seen more than once but under ten times. Its antigen is as yet unknown. Via MiXCR, TCRdb re-called the 5' RACE reads, giving one row per CDR3 protein. The table shows a few hundred thousand distinct CDR3 sequences, with approximately 11% occurring only once. The CDR3 contains 16 residues. J lost 4 bases, V lost 1 base, and 7 bases had no gene match. The V gene's germline CDR1 is SGHKS and CDR2 YYEKEE (reference sequence). The data were obtained in a study of CD8 T cells in ankylosing spondylitis. Whole-study findings and limits: There was a TCR beta motif, made of several highly homologous variants, that appeared characteristic of ankylosing spondylitis blood. Reported data indicate significant enrichment of disease-linked clones within matched ankylosing spondylitis synovial fluid. Certain motif variants had earlier appeared in reactive arthritis synovial fluid and blood.

The TCR originated in a male donor with ankylosing spondylitis. The genes are TRBV5-5 and TRBJ1-5, with 8 bases aligning to TRBD1. The specimen sequenced was blood, either unsorted or a sorted T cell fraction (not recorded which). The CDR3: CASSLSLTGGNQPQHF. The CDR3 nucleotides are TGTGCCAGCAGCTTGTCCCTCACAGGGGGTAATCAGCCCCAGCATTTT.